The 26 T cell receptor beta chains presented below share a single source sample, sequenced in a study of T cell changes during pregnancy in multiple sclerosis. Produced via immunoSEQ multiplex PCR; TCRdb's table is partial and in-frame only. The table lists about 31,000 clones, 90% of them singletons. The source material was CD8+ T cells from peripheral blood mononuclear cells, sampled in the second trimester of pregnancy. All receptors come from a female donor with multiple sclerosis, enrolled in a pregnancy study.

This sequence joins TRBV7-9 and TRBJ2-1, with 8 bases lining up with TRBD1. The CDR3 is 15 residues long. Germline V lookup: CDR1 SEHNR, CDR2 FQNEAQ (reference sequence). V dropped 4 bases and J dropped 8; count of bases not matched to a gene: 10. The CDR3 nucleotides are TGTGCCAGCAGCTCCGGGACAGGAGGCGGGGATGAGCAGTTCTTC. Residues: CASSSGTGGGDEQFF.

This CDR3 reads CAWSVHEGYISRGYTF. The CDR3 region has the DNA TGTGCCTGGAGTGTACATGAGGGTTATATTTCGCGGGGCTACACCTTC. V is TRBV30 and J is TRBJ1-2; no reliable D call. The CDR3 sequence is 16 residues long. Germline V CDR1 and CDR2: GTSNPN, SVGIG (reference sequence). The V gene lost 0 bases and the J gene lost 8 bases, with 22 bases spanning the gap.

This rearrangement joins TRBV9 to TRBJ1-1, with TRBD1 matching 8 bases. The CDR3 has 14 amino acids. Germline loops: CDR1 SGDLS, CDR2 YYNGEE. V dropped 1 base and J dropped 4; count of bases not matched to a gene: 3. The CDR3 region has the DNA TGTGCCAGCAGCGTATCCGGGACAGGCACTGAAGCTTTCTTT. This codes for CASSVSGTGTEAFF.

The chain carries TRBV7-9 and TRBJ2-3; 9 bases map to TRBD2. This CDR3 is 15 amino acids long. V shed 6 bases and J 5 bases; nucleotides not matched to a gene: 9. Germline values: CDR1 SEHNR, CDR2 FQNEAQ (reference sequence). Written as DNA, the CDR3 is TGTGCCAGCAGACTCGCGGGAGGGCCGAGAGATACGCAGTATTTT. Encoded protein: CASRLAGGPRDTQYF.

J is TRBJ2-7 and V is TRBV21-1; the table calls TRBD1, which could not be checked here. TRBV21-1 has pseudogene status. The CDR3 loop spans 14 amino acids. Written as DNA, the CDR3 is TGTGCCAGCAGCAAGGGACAGGGCCCCTACGAGCAGTACTTC. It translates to CASSKGQGPYEQYF.

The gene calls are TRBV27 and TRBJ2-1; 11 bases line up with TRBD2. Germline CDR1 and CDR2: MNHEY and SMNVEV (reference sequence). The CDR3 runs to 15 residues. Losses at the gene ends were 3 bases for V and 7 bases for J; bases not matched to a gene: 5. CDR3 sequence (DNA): TGTGCCAGCAGTTTGTTAGCGGGAGGGCCTAATGAGCAGTTCTTC. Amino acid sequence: CASSLLAGGPNEQFF.

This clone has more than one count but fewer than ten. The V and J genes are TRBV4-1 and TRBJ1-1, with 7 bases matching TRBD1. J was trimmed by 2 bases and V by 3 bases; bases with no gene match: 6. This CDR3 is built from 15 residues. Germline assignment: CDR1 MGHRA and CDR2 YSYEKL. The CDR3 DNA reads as TGCGCCAGCAGCCAGAGGGACAGCGGAAACACTGAAGCTTTCTTT. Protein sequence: CASSQRDSGNTEAFF.

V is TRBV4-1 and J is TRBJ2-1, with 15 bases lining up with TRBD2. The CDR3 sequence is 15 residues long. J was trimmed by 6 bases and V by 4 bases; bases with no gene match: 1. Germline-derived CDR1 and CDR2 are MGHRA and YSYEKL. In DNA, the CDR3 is TGCGCCAGCAGCCCGGGACTAGCGGGAGGCAATGAGCAGTTCTTC. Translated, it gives CASSPGLAGGNEQFF.

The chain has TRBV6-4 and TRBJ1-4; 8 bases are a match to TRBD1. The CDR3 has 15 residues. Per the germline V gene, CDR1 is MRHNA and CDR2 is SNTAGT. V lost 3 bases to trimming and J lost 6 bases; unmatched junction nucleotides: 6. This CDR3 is CASSENRGEYEKLFF. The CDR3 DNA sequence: TGTGCCAGCAGTGAAAACAGGGGGGAATATGAAAAACTGTTTTTT.

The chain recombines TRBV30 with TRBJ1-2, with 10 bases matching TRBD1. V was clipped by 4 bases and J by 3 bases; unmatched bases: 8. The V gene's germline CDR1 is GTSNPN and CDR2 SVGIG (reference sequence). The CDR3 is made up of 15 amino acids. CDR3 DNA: TGTGCCTGGACAAACACCGGGACAGGGGACTATGGCTACACCTTC. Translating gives CAWTNTGTGDYGYTF.

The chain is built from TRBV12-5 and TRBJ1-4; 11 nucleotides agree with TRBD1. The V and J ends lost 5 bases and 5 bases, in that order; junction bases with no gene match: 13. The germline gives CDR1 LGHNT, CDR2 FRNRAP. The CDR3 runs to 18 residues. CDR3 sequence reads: CASGILRDRGYENEKLFF. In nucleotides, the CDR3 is TGTGCTAGTGGTATCCTCCGGGACAGGGGGTACGAAAATGAAAAACTGTTTTTT. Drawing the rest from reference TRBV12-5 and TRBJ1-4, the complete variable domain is DARVTQTPRHKVTEMGQEVTMRCQPILGHNTVFWYRQTMMQGLELLAYFRNRAPLDDSGMPKDRFSAEMPDATLATLKIQPSEPRDSAVYFCASGILRDRGYENEKLFFGSGTQLSVL.

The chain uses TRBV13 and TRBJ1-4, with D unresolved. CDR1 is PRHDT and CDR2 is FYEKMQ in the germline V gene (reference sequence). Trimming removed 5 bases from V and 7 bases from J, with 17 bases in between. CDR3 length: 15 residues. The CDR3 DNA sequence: TGTGCCAGCAGCCCGAGGTCAGCAGCAAGTGAAAAACTGTTTTTT. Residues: CASSPRSAASEKLFF.

CDR3 amino acids: CASSYNRDEQFF. In DNA form, the CDR3 reads TGTGCCAGCAGTTATAATCGGGATGAGCAGTTCTTC. The J gene is TRBJ2-1, the V gene TRBV6-5; D not resolved. V lost 3 bases and J lost 8, with 8 bases in between. Germline values: CDR1 MNHEY, CDR2 SVGAGI. The CDR3 sequence is 12 residues long.

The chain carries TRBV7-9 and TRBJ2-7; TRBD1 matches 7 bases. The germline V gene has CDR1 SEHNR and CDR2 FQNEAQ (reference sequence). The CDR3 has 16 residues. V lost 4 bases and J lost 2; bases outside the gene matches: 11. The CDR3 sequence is CASSSGQRVVTYEQYF. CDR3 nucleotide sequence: TGTGCCAGCAGCTCGGGACAGCGAGTAGTAACCTACGAGCAGTACTTC.

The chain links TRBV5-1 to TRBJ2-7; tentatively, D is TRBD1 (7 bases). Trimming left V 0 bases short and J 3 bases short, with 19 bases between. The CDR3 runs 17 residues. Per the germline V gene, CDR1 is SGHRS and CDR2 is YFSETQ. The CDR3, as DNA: TGCGCCAGCAGCTTGGTCCAGGGGGGAGAAGGGTACTACGAGCAGTACTTC. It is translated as CASSLVQGGEGYYEQYF.

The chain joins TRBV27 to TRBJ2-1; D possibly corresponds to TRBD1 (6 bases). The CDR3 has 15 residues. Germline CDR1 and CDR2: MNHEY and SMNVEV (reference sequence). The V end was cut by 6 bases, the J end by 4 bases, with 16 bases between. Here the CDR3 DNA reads TGTGCCAGCAGCCCCACAGGGAACATATACAATGAGCAGTTCTTC. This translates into CASSPTGNIYNEQFF.

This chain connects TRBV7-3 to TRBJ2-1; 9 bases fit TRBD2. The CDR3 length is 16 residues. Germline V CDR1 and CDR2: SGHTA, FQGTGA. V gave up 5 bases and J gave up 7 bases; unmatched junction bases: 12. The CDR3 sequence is CASSLIAGERENEQFF. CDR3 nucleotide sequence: TGTGCCAGCAGCCTCATAGCGGGAGAGAGAGAGAATGAGCAGTTCTTC. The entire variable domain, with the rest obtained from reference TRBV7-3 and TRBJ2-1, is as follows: GAGVSQTPSNKVTEKGKYVELRCDPISGHTALYWYRQSLGQGPEFLIYFQGTGAADDSGLPNDRFFAVRPEGSVSTLKIQRTERGDSAVYLCASSLIAGERENEQFFGPGTRLTVL.

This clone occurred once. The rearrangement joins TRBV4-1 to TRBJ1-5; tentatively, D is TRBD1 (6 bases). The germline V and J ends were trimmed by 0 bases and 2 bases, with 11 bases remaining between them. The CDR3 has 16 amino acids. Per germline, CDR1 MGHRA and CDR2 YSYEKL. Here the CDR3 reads CASSQDRAGGNQPQHF. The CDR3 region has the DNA TGCGCCAGCAGCCAAGATAGGGCAGGGGGCAATCAGCCCCAGCATTTT.

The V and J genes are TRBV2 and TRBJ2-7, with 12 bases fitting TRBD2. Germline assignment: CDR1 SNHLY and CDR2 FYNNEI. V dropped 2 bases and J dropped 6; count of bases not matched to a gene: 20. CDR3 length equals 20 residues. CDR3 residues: CASSESGSSGRVAREGEQYF. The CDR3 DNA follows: TGTGCCAGCAGTGAATCGGGGTCTAGCGGGAGGGTAGCCCGCGAGGGCGAGCAGTACTTC.

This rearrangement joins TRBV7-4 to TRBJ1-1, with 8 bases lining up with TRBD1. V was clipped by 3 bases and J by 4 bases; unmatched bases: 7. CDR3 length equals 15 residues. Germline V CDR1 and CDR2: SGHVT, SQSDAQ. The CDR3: CASSFGQGTPTEAFF. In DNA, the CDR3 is TGTGCCAGCAGCTTCGGACAGGGCACACCCACTGAAGCTTTCTTT.

The CDR3 nucleotides are TGTGCCAGCTACCCCCGGGACAGGGGAGTAGATACGCAGTATTTT. Protein product: CASYPRDRGVDTQYF. The chain couples TRBV7-9 to TRBJ2-3, with 10 bases identical to TRBD1. The germline CDR1 and CDR2 sequences are SEHNR and FQNEAQ (reference sequence). The CDR3 is made up of 15 amino acids. Trimming removed 8 bases from V and 5 bases from J; junction bases left unmatched: 10.

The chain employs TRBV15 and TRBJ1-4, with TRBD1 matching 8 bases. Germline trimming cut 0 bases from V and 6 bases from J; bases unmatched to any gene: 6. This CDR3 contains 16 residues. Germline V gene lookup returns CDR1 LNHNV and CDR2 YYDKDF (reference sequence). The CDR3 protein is CATSRERTGLDEKLFF. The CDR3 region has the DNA TGTGCCACCAGCAGAGAGAGGACAGGGTTGGATGAAAAACTGTTTTTT.

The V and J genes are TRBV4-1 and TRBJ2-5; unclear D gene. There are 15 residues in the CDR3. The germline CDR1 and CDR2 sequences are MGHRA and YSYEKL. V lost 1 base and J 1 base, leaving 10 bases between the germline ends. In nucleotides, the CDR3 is TGCGCCAGCAGCCAAGCACAGACGATCCAAGAGACCCAGTACTTC. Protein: CASSQAQTIQETQYF.

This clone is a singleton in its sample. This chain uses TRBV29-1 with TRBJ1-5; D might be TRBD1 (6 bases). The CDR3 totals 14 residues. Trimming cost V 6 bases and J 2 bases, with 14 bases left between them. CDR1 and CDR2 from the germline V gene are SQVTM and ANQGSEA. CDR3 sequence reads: CSVIQGNGNQPQHF. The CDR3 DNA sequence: TGCAGCGTAATACAGGGTAACGGCAATCAGCCCCAGCATTTT.

Written as DNA, the CDR3 is TGTGCCAGCTCACCAAGCGCGGAGAGCACAGATACGCAGTATTTT. It specifies CASSPSAESTDTQYF. The rearrangement joins TRBV18 to TRBJ2-3; no definite D call. The CDR3 loop spans 15 amino acids. From germline, CDR1 is KGHSH and CDR2 LQKENI. V was clipped by 2 bases and J by 0 bases, with 9 bases between them.

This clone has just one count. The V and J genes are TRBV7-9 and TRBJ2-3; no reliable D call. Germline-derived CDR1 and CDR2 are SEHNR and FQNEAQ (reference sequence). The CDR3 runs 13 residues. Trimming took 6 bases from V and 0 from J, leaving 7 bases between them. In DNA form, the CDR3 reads TGTGCCAGCAGGTTTCCTAGCACAGATACGCAGTATTTT. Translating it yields CASRFPSTDTQYF.